The clone carrying this T cell receptor beta chain was counted a single time. CDR3 length: 12 amino acids. V lost 5 bases, J lost 8 bases, and 15 bases lay in between. Germline V gene data show CDR1 as SQVTM and CDR2 as ANQGSEA. How the authors handled the data: Reference gene primer amplification in the assay estimated nucleated cell counts. Clones were sequenced by immunoSEQ multiplex PCR, and TCRdb holds only the in-frame ones, with some missing. The DNA was the basis for D and trimming; V, J and clone size are from that table. The sample records 350,000 or so clones, almost 90% being singletons. Recruitment covered roughly 24 US areas and drew participants whose ages spanned roughly 18 to 100 years. This entry is derived from a study of blood T cell repertoires in COVID-19. At the level of the study: Acute-phase and convalescent COVID-19 samples originated in the United States, Italy and Spain. PBMCs, B-cell-depleted T cells, or T cells provided the cDNA or gDNA that made up the material.

The rearrangement uses TRBV29-1 and TRBJ1-2; possibly TRBD1 for D (6 bases). This sequence originates from a woman in her thirties who had been exposed to COVID-19. Source material: PBMCs or T cells enriched from blood (not recorded which). CDR3 DNA sequence: TGCAGCGTTTTAGGGGGATCGAGAGGCTACACCTTC. Amino acid sequence: CSVLGGSRGYTF. Variable domain in full (rest from reference TRBV29-1 and TRBJ1-2): SAVISQKPSRDICQRGTSLTIQCQVDSQVTMMFWYRQQPGQSLTLIATANQGSEATYESGFVIDKFPISRPNLTFSTLTVSNMSPEDSSIYLCSVLGGSRGYTFGSGTRLTVV.